The 30 T cell receptor beta chains reported below all come from one sample, sequenced in a study of pediatric ulcerative colitis. The repertoire was sequenced with immunoSEQ multiplex PCR; TCRdb's copy has only in-frame clones and lacks some. In the table there are over 20,000 clones, about two thirds of which are singletons. Rectal tissue came from one to two pinch biopsies taken at colonoscopy. What was sequenced was gut tissue. These receptors were taken from a boy aged 5-17 years with severe ulcerative colitis.

The chain employs TRBV7-2 and TRBJ2-7, with 9 positions matching TRBD1. The CDR3 spans 14 residues. CDR1 and CDR2 from the germline V gene are SGHTA and FQGNSA. The V and J ends lost 8 bases and 5 bases, in that order; junction bases with no gene match: 10. Written as DNA, the CDR3 is TGTGCCAGCCGTGGGTGGACAGGGGCCGACGAGCAGTACTTC. Its translation: CASRGWTGADEQYF.

The CDR3 loop is CASSLGVKETQYF. The CDR3 DNA reads TGTGCCAGCAGCTTAGGGGTGAAAGAGACCCAGTACTTC. The genes are TRBV7-6 and TRBJ2-5; no clear D gene. This CDR3 contains 13 residues. V lost 1 base to trimming and J lost 3 bases, with 6 bases between them. Germline assignment: CDR1 SGHVS and CDR2 FNYEAQ.

This rearrangement joins TRBV29-1 to TRBJ2-7, with TRBD2 matching 10 bases. J gave up 7 bases and V 7 bases, and 7 bases lay outside the gene matches. CDR3 length: 12 amino acids. Germline lookup yields CDR1 SQVTM and CDR2 ANQGSEA. CDR3 residues: CSGTSGVGEQYF. The CDR3 coding sequence is TGCAGCGGTACTAGCGGGGTAGGGGAGCAGTACTTC.

In its sample, this clone was seen a few times. One junction end disagrees with the germline gene, perhaps due to a read error. V gene TRBV5-1 combines with J gene TRBJ1-6, with TRBD1 identical over 7 bases. Germline-derived CDR1 and CDR2 are SGHRS and YFSETQ. CDR3 length: 16 residues. CDR3 amino acids: CASSLVGQSSNSPLHF. CDR3 sequence (DNA): TGCGCCAGCAGCTTGGTGGGACAGTCCTCTAATTCACCCCTCCACTTT.

The rearrangement joins TRBV19 to TRBJ1-2; 10 bases are a match to TRBD1. Losses at the gene ends were 8 bases for V and 3 bases for J; bases not matched to a gene: 3. CDR1 LNHDA and CDR2 SQIVND come from the germline V gene (reference sequence). This CDR3 region has 13 residues. The chain's CDR3 is CASGDRGYYGYTF. The CDR3 DNA reads as TGTGCCAGTGGGGACAGGGGATACTATGGCTACACCTTC.

V gene TRBV19 combines with J gene TRBJ2-3; 7 bases map to TRBD1. V trimming: 2 bases; J trimming: 2 bases; junction bases outside the gene matches: 4. Germline values: CDR1 LNHDA, CDR2 SQIVND (reference sequence). The CDR3 runs to 15 residues. CDR3 amino acids: CASSIRDSHTDTQYF. CDR3 coding DNA: TGTGCCAGTAGTATACGGGACAGCCACACAGATACGCAGTATTTT.

The chain joins TRBV6-1 to TRBJ2-7; D unresolved. The V end was cut by 2 bases, the J end by 4 bases, with 9 bases between. This CDR3 spans 13 amino acids. CDR1 is MNHNS, CDR2 SASEGT, per germline. The CDR3 spells CASSEHQKYEQYF. DNA for the CDR3: TGTGCCAGCAGTGAACATCAAAAGTACGAGCAGTACTTC.

This chain connects TRBV9 to TRBJ2-5; D call uncertain. With 2 bases removed from V and 7 bases from J, the gap between germline ends came to 15 bases. Germline lookup yields CDR1 SGDLS and CDR2 YYNGEE. The CDR3 runs to 14 residues. The CDR3 nucleotides read TGTGCCAGCAGCGTGGATGGCCTTGGATGGACCCAGTACTTC. Its translation: CASSVDGLGWTQYF.

This clone was counted a few times. The J gene is TRBJ1-5, the V gene TRBV6-6, with unresolved D. V shed 2 bases and J shed 4 bases, with 15 bases lying between them. CDR1 MNHNY and CDR2 SVGAGI come from the germline V gene (reference sequence). The CDR3 length is 16 residues. CDR3 in DNA: TGTGCCAGCAGTTACAGTGCGGCTAGGGCTAATCAGCCCCAGCATTTT. This gives the protein CASSYSAARANQPQHF.

The chain recombines TRBV19 with TRBJ1-2; unclear D gene. The V end lost 1 base, the J end lost 3 bases, and 12 bases lay between the germline ends. CDR1 is LNHDA and CDR2 is SQIVND in the germline V gene (reference sequence). This CDR3 contains 15 residues. In DNA, the CDR3 is TGTGCCAGTAGTATAGCACGGGCAGACTACTATGGCTACACCTTC. Protein product: CASSIARADYYGYTF.

This chain joins TRBV11-2 and TRBJ1-1, with no clear D. Deletions cut 1 base from V and 6 bases from J, with 9 bases between. The germline gives CDR1 SGHAT, CDR2 FQNNGV. The CDR3 has 13 amino acids. The CDR3: CASSLGPDAEAFF. The CDR3 region has the DNA TGTGCCAGCAGCTTAGGCCCGGACGCTGAAGCTTTCTTT.

This clone is termed medium-sized. The chain links TRBV19 to TRBJ1-5; D is undetermined. V lost 1 base to trimming and J lost 3 bases, with 4 bases between them. The CDR3 length is 13 residues. Germline V gene data show CDR1 as LNHDA and CDR2 as SQIVND (reference sequence). This CDR3 is CASSIGPNQPQHF. CDR3 in DNA: TGTGCCAGTAGTATAGGACCCAATCAGCCCCAGCATTTT.

The chain recombines TRBV19 with TRBJ2-7; 9 bases map to TRBD2. This CDR3 has 15 residues. Germline CDR1 is LNHDA and CDR2 is SQIVND (reference sequence). The junction had 8 bases not matched to a gene; V was cut back by 5 bases and J by 3 bases. DNA for the CDR3: TGTGCCAGTAGTCGACTAGCGGAACCCATCTACGAGCAGTACTTC. Residues: CASSRLAEPIYEQYF.

The chain joins TRBV5-8 to TRBJ2-3, with D unclear. Germline V gene sequence: CDR1 SGHTS, CDR2 YDEGEE. The CDR3 has 15 residues. Trimming took off 3 bases at V and 1 base at J, with 12 bases between the two ends. CDR3 protein: CASSSRGGGTDTQYF. CDR3 bases: TGTGCCAGCAGCTCACGCGGTGGGGGCACAGATACGCAGTATTTT.

This clone has a handful of counts. The V call is TRBV2, the J call TRBJ1-2, with D unresolved. The CDR3 is 12 amino acids. Trimming pared 6 bases from V and 8 bases from J, leaving 13 bases between. CDR1 is SNHLY and CDR2 is FYNNEI in the germline V gene. CDR3 protein: CASRNLGRGYTF. The CDR3 DNA is TGTGCCAGCAGAAATTTGGGCCGGGGCTACACCTTC.

This clone has a single count. Additional DNA sequences in this sample encode the identical CDR3. The chain couples TRBV29-1 to TRBJ1-2, with 7 bases that match TRBD1. CDR3 length: 12 residues. Per the germline V gene, CDR1 is SQVTM and CDR2 is ANQGSEA. The trim removed 3 bases at V and 3 bases at J, leaving 1 base unmatched. Here the CDR3 DNA reads TGCAGCGTTGACGGGACAGACTATGGCTACACCTTC. The encoded protein is CSVDGTDYGYTF.

This clone has a single count. This rearrangement joins TRBV28 to TRBJ2-7, with D perhaps matching TRBD1 or TRBD2 (5 bases each). The germline gives CDR1 MDHEN, CDR2 SYDVKM. V gave up 3 bases and J gave up 5 bases, with 14 bases separating them. This CDR3 comprises 14 residues. The CDR3 is CASSFEAGTDEQYF. The CDR3 DNA sequence: TGTGCCAGCAGTTTCGAGGCAGGGACCGACGAGCAGTACTTC.

The chain uses TRBV7-6 and TRBJ2-5; 9 positions agree with TRBD2. The CDR3 has 18 residues. Germline V gene data show CDR1 as SGHVS and CDR2 as FNYEAQ. Trimming removed 1 base from V and 5 bases from J; junction bases left unmatched: 14. The CDR3 DNA reads as TGTGCCAGCAGCTTAGTCCTCGCGGGGGGGGTTGGTCGGGAGACCCAGTACTTC. This translates into CASSLVLAGGVGRETQYF.

The V gene is TRBV30, the J gene TRBJ2-2; D unresolved. The CDR3 contains 12 residues. Trimming shortened V by 3 bases and J by 8 bases, and 10 bases separated the two germline ends. Germline V CDR1 and CDR2: GTSNPN, SVGIG (reference sequence). This chain's CDR3 is CAWRGRWGELFF. The CDR3 nucleotides read TGTGCCTGGAGGGGCCGTTGGGGGGAGCTGTTTTTT.

V is TRBV6-1 and J is TRBJ1-2, with TRBD1 identical over 10 bases. There are 15 residues in the CDR3. Unmatched junction bases numbered 13, after V lost 9 bases and J lost 6 bases. Looked up from germline, CDR1 is MNHNS and CDR2 is SASEGT. CDR3 protein: CASKFSDRGLNGYTF. The DNA of the CDR3 is TGTGCCAGTAAATTTTCCGACAGGGGGCTAAATGGCTACACCTTC.

J is TRBJ2-2 and V is TRBV6-5, with D maybe TRBD2 (6 bases). CDR3 length equals 13 residues. V was pared by 7 bases and J by 7 bases, with 13 bases between. In germline, CDR1 is MNHEY, CDR2 SVGAGI. The CDR3 is CASKSGTLGELFF. The CDR3 nucleotides are TGTGCCAGCAAAAGTGGGACTCTCGGGGAGCTGTTTTTT.

This sequence joins TRBV11-2 and TRBJ2-1; either TRBD1 or TRBD2 may supply D (5 bases each). Trimming took off 1 base at V and 7 bases at J, with 11 bases between the two ends. This CDR3 is built from 14 residues. Germline V gene data show CDR1 as SGHAT and CDR2 as FQNNGV. The CDR3: CASSLAGTGNEQFF. DNA for the CDR3: TGTGCCAGCAGCTTAGCGGGGACGGGGAATGAGCAGTTCTTC.

This clone is medium-sized by share. The rearrangement joins TRBV5-6 to TRBJ2-1; either TRBD1 or TRBD2 may supply D (5 bases each). The CDR3 consists of 15 residues. V was clipped by 6 bases and J by 7 bases, with 20 bases between them. Germline V gives CDR1 SGHDT, CDR2 YYEEEE. The CDR3 DNA reads as TGTGCCAGCATCAGGGCCGGGGTAGGCCTTAATGAGCAGTTCTTC. Residues: CASIRAGVGLNEQFF.

The rearrangement joins TRBV19 to TRBJ2-3, with D perhaps TRBD2 (5 bases). The V gene lost 7 bases and the J gene lost 2 bases, with 13 bases spanning the gap. This CDR3 contains 14 residues. CDR1 LNHDA and CDR2 SQIVND come from the germline V gene (reference sequence). CDR3 sequence: CASTPSGNTDTQYF. The CDR3 coding sequence is TGTGCCAGTACCCCTTCCGGGAACACAGATACGCAGTATTTT. The whole variable domain, filled in from reference TRBV19 and TRBJ2-3, reads DGGITQSPKYLFRKEGQNVTLSCEQNLNHDAMYWYRQDPGQGLRLIYYSQIVNDFQKGDIAEGYSVSREKKESFPLTVTSAQKNPTAFYLCASTPSGNTDTQYFGPGTRLTVL.

The chain uses TRBV6-5 and TRBJ2-2; D remains ambiguous. Trimming stripped 6 bases from V and 2 bases from J, with 1 base between. In germline, CDR1 is MNHEY, CDR2 SVGAGI. There are 11 residues in the CDR3. This CDR3 is CASRNTGELFF. The CDR3 nucleotides are TGTGCCAGCAGAAACACCGGGGAGCTGTTTTTT.

J is TRBJ2-5 and V is TRBV2; 15 nucleotides line up with TRBD2. The CDR3 is 17 residues long. Unmatched junction bases numbered 6, after V lost 5 bases and J lost 2 bases. CDR1 SNHLY and CDR2 FYNNEI come from the germline V gene. In DNA, the CDR3 is TGTGCCAGCAGTTCCCCGGGACTAGCGGGGGGACAAGAGACCCAGTACTTC. Encoded protein: CASSSPGLAGGQETQYF.

V usage is TRBV6-5 and J usage is TRBJ2-7; D possibly matches TRBD1 or TRBD2 (5 bases each). The CDR3 contains 12 residues. Per germline, CDR1 MNHEY and CDR2 SVGAGI. Trimming took off 5 bases at V and 6 bases at J, with 11 bases between the two ends. In DNA, the CDR3 is TGTGCCAGCAGTACAGGAGGCGTCGAGCAGTACTTC. This gives the protein CASSTGGVEQYF.

The chain recombines TRBV2 with TRBJ1-5, with D hard to call. In germline, CDR1 is SNHLY, CDR2 FYNNEI. This CDR3 contains 16 residues. V was pared by 2 bases and J by 2 bases, with 13 bases between. The CDR3 nucleotides read TGTGCCAGCAGTGAATCCAGACCCTTGGGCAATCAGCCCCAGCATTTT. Amino acids: CASSESRPLGNQPQHF. The entire variable domain, with the rest obtained from reference TRBV2 and TRBJ1-5, is as follows: EPEVTQTPSHQVTQMGQEVILRCVPISNHLYFYWYRQILGQKVEFLVSFYNNEISEKSEIFDDQFSVERPDGSNFTLKIRSTKLEDSAMYFCASSESRPLGNQPQHFGDGTRLSIL.

This sequence joins TRBV4-1 and TRBJ1-2, with D uncertain. The CDR3 extends over 13 amino acids. Trimming cost V 1 base and J 3 bases, with 6 bases left between them. Germline V gene data show CDR1 as MGHRA and CDR2 as YSYEKL. The CDR3 DNA reads as TGCGCCAGCAGCCAAGCGACGGACTATGGCTACACCTTC. Its translation: CASSQATDYGYTF.

This chain's CDR3 is CATKRNTEAFF. CDR3 coding DNA: TGTGCCACCAAGCGGAACACTGAAGCTTTCTTT. The V call is TRBV19, the J call TRBJ1-1; no definite D call. Germline CDR1 reads LNHDA; CDR2 reads SQIVND (reference sequence). The CDR3 runs to 11 residues. Trimming cost V 10 bases and J 1 base, with 7 bases left between them.